What follows is one T cell receptor (beta chain) and its context. Its antigen is unidentified. This sample is part of a study of T-cell reconstitution after alpha-beta-depleted transplantation in children. Whole-study findings and limits: Most T-cell counts and diversity one year after the transplant came from T cells that were newly produced. Several patients had high TCRbeta diversity at day 60; it came from surviving recipient T cells and thymic progenitors. Alpha-beta T cells present about two months after transplant were reported to originate from several hundred expanded graft clones.

The TCRbeta library was prepared with unique molecular identifiers. TCRdb redid the calling of the PCR reads with MiXCR, one entry per CDR3 protein. The profile covers hundreds of thousands of distinct CDR3 sequences, with around 13% appearing a single time and around 0.76% taken by the ten largest. Trimming took off 6 bases at V and 5 bases at J, with 16 bases between the two ends. Germline V gene lookup returns CDR1 SGHAT and CDR2 FQNNGV. CDR3 length equals 14 residues. This rearrangement joins TRBV11-2 to TRBJ2-5; D possibly corresponds to TRBD2 (6 bases). This specimen consisted of PBMCs, obtained before TCRalphabeta/CD19-depleted stem cell transplant. This clonotype was sampled from a girl aged 2 to 9 with congenital amegakaryocytic thrombocytopenia, due to receive a stem cell transplant. For the CDR3, the DNA is TGTGCCAGCAGACAATTGCGGGGTGGGGAGACCCAGTACTTC. Translating gives CASRQLRGGETQYF.